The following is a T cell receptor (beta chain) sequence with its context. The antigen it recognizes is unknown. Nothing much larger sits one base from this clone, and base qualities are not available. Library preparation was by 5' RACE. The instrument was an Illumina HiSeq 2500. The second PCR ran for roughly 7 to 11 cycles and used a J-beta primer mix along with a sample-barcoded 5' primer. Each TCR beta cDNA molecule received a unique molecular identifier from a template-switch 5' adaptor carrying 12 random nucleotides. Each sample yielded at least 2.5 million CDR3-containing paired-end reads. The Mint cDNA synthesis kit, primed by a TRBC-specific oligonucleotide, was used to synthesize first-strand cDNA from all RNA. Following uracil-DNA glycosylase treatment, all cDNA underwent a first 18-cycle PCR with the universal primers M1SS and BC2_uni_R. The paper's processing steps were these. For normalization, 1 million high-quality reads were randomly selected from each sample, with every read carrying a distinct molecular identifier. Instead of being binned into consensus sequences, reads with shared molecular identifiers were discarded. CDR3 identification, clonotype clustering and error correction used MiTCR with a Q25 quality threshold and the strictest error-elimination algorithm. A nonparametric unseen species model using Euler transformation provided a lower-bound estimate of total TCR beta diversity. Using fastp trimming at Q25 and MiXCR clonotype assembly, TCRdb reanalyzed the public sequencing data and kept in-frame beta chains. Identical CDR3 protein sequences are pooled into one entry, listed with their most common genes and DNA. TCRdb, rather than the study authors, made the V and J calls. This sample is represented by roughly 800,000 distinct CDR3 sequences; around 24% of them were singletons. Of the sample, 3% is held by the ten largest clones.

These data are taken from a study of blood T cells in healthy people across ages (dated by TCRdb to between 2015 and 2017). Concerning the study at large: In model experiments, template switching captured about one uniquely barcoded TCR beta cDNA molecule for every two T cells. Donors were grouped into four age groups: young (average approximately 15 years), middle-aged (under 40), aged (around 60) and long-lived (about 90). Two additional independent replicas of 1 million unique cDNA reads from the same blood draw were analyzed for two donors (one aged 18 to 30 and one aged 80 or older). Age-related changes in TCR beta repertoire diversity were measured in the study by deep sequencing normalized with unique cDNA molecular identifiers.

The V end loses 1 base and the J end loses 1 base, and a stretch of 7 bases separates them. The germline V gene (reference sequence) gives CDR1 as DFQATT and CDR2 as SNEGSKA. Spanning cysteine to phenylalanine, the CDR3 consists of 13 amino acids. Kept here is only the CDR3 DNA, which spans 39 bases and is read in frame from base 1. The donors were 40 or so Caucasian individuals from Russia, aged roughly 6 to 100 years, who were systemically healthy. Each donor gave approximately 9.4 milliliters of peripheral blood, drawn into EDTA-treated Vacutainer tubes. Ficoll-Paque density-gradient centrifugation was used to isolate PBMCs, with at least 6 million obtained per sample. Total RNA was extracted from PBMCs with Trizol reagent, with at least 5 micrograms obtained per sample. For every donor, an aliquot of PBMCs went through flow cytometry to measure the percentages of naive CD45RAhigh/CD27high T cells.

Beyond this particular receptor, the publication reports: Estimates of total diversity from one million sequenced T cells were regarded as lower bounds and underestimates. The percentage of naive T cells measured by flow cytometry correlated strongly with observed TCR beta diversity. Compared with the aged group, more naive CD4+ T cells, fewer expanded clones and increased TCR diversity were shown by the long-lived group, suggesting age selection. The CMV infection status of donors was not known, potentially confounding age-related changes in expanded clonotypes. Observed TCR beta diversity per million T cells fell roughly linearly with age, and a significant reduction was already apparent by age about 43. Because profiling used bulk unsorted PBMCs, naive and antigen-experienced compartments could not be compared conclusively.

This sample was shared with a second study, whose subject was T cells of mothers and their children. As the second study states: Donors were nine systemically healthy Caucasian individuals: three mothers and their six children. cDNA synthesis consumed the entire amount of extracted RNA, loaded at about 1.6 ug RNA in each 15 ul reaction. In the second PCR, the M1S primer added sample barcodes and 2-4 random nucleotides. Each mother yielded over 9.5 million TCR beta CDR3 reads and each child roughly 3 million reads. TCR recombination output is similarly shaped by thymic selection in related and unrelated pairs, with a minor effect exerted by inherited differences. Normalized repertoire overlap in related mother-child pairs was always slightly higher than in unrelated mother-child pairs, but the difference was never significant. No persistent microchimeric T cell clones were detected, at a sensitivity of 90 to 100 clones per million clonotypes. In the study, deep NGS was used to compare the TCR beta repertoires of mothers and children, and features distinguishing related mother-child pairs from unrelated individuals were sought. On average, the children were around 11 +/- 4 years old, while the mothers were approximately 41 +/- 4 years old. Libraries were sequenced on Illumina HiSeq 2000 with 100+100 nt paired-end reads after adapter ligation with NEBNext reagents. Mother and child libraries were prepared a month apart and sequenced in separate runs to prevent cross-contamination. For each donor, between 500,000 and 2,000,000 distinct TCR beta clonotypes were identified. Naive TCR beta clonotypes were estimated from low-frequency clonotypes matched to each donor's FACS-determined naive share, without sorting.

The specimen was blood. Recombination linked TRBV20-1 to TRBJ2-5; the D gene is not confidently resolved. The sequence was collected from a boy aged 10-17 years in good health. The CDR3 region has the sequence CSARVWGQETQYF. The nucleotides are TGCAGTGCTAGAGTATGGGGCCAAGAGACCCAGTACTTC.